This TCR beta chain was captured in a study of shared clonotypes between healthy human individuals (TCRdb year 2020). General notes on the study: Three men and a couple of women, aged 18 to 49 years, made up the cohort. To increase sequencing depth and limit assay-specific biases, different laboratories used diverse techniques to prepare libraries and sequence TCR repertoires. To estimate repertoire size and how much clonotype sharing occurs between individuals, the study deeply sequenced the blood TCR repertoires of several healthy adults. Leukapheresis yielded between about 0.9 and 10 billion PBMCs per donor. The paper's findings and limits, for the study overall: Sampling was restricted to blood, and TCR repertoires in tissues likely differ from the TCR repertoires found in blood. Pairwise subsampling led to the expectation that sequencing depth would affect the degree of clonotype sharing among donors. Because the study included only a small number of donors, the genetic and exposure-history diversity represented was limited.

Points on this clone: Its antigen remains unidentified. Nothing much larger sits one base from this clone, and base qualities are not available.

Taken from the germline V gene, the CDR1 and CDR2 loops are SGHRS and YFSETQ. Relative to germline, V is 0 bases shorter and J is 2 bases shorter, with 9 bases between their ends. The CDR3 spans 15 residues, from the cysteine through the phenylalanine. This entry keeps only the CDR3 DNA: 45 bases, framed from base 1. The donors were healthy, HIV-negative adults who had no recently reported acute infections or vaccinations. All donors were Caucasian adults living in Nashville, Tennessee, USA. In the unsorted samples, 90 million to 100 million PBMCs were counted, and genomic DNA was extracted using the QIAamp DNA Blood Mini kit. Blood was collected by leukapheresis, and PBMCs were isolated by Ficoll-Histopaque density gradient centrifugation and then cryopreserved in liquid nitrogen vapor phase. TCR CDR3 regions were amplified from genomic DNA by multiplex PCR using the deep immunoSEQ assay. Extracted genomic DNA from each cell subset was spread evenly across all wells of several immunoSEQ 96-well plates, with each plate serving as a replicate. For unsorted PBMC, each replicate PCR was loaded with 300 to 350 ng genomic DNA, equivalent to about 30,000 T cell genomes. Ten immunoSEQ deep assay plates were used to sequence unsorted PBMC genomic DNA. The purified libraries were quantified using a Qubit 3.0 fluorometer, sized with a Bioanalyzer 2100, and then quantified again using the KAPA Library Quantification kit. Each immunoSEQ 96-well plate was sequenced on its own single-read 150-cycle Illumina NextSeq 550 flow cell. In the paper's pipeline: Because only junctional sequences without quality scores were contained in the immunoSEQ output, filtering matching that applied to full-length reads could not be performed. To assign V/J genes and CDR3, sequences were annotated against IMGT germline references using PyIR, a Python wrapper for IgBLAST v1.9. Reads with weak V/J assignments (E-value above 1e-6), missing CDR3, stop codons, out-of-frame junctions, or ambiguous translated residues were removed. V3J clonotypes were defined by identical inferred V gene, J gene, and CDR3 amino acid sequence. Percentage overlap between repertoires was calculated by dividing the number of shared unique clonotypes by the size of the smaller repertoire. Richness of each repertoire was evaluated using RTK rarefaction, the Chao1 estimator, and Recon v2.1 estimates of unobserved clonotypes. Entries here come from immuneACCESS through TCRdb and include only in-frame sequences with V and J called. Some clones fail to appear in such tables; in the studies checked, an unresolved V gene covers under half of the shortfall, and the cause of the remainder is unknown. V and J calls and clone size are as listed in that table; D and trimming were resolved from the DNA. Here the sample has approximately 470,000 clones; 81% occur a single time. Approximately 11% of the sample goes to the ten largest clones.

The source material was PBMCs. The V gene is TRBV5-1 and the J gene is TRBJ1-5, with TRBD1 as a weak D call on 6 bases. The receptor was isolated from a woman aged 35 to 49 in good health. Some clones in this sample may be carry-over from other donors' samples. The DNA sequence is TGCGCCAGCAGCTTGGAAGGGGGAGGCAATCAGCCCCAGCATTTT. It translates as CASSLEGGGNQPQHF.